This TCR beta chain was profiled in a study of blood T cell repertoires in COVID-19. About the research overall: Collection of acute and convalescent COVID-19 samples took place in the United States, Italy and Spain. T cells, B-cell-depleted T cells, or PBMCs supplied cDNA or gDNA.

Under the authors' procedure: Amplifying reference gene primers gave estimates of nucleated cell counts. Assay used: immunoSEQ multiplex PCR; TCRdb lists only in-frame clones, some missing. V and J calls and clone size follow that table, whereas D and trimming were derived from the DNA. The data show around 320,000 clones, with 75% to 85% seen just once and 7.2% held by the top ten. Germline CDR1 is LGHNA and CDR2 is YNFKEQ. The CDR3 consists of 15 residues. The J segment lost 2 bases and the V segment lost 6 bases, leaving 7 bases of the junction unmatched. Sequenced input: peripheral blood. The gene calls are TRBV4-2 and TRBJ2-3; 8 positions match TRBD2. The TCR comes from a human donor in a cohort sampled during active COVID-19. CDR3 amino acids: CASSSGTSDTDTQYF. CDR3 coding DNA: TGTGCCAGCAGTAGCGGGACTAGTGACACAGATACGCAGTATTTT.